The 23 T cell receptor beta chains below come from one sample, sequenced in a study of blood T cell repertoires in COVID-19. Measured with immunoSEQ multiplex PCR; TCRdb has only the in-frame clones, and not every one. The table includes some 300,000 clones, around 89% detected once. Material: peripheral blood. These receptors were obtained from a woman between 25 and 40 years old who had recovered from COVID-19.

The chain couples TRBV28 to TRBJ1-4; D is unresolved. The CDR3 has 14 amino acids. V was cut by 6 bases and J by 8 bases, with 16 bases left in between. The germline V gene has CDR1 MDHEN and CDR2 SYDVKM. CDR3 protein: CASRPGGEREKLFF. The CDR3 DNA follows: TGTGCCAGCAGACCCGGCGGGGAGCGCGAAAAACTGTTTTTT.

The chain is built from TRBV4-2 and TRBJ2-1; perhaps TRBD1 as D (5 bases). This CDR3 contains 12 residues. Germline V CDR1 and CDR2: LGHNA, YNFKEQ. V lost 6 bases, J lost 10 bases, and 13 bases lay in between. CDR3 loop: CASSHRQGEQFF. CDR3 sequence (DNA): TGTGCCAGCAGTCATCGGCAGGGCGAGCAGTTCTTC.

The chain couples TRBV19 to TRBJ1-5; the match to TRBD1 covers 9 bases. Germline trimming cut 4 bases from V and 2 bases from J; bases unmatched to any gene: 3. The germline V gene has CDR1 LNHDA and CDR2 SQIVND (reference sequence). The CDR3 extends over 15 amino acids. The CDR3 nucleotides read TGTGCCAGTAGTAGGGGACAGGGACGCAATCAGCCCCAGCATTTT. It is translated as CASSRGQGRNQPQHF.

The CDR3 is CASSSIQGEVYGYTF. The CDR3 DNA sequence: TGTGCCAGCAGTTCGATACAGGGGGAGGTTTATGGCTACACCTTC. This chain connects TRBV5-4 to TRBJ1-2; 8 bases agree with TRBD1. The CDR3 extends over 15 amino acids. Per germline, CDR1 SGHNT and CDR2 YYREEE (reference sequence). V shed 5 bases, J shed 5 bases, and the junction held 11 bases outside the gene matches.

The DNA of the CDR3 is TGTGCCAGCAGTTACTCGGGACAGGGCAATCAGCCCCAGCATTTT. Translation: CASSYSGQGNQPQHF. The genes are TRBV6-6 and TRBJ1-5, with 8 bases matching TRBD1. J gave up 2 bases and V 0 bases, and 0 bases lay outside the gene matches. Germline V gives CDR1 MNHNY, CDR2 SVGAGI (reference sequence). The CDR3 extends over 15 amino acids.

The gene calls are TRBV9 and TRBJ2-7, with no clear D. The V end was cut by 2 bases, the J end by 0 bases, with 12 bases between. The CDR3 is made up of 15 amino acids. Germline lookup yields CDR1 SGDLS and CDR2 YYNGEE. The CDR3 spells CASSVGSSTSYEQYF. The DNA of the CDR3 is TGTGCCAGCAGCGTCGGGTCCTCAACCTCCTACGAGCAGTACTTC.

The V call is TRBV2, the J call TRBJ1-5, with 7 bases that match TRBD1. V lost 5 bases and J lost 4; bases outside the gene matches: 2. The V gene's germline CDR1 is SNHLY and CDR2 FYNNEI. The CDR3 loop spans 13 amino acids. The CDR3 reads CASSQGENQPQHF. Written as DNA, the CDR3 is TGTGCCAGCAGTCAGGGGGAGAATCAGCCCCAGCATTTT.

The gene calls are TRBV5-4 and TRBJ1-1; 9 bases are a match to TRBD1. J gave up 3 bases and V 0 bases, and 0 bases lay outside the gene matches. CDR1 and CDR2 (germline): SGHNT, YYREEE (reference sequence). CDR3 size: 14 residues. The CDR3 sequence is CASSLGDRDTEAFF. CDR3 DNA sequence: TGTGCCAGCAGCTTGGGGGACAGGGACACTGAAGCTTTCTTT.

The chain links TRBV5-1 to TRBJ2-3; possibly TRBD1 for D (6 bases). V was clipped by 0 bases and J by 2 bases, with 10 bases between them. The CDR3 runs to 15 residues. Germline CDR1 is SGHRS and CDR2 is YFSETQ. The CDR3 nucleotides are TGCGCCAGCAGCTTGGGAGGGGGTCCCACAGATACGCAGTATTTT. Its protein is CASSLGGGPTDTQYF. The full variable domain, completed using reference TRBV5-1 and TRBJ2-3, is KAGVTQTPRYLIKTRGQQVTLSCSPISGHRSVSWYQQTPGQGLQFLFEYFSETQRNKGNFPGRFSGRQFSNSRSEMNVSTLELGDSALYLCASSLGGGPTDTQYFGPGTRLTVL.

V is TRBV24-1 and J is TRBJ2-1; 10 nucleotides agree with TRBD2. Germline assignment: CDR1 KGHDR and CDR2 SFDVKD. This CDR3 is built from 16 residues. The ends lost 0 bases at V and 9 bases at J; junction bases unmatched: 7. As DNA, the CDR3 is TGTGCCACCAGTGATTTGGCTAGCGGGGGCCGCAGTGAGCAGTTCTTC. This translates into CATSDLASGGRSEQFF.

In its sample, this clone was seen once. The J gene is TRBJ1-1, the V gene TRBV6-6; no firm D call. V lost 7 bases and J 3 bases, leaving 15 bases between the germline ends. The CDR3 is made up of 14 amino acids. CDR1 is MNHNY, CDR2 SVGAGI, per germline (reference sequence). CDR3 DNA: TGTGCCAGCACCAAACCTCTGAGGGACACTGAAGCTTTCTTT. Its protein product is CASTKPLRDTEAFF.

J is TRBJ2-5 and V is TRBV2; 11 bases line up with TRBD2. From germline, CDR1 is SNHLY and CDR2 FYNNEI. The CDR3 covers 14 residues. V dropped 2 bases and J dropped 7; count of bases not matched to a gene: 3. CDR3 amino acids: CASSERLAGGTQYF. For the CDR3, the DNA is TGTGCCAGCAGTGAAAGGCTAGCGGGAGGGACCCAGTACTTC.

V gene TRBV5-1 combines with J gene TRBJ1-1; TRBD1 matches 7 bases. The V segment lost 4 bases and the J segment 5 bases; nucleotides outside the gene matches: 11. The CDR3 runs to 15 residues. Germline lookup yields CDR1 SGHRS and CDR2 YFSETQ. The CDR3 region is CASSIATGSGTEAFF. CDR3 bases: TGCGCCAGCAGCATAGCGACAGGGAGTGGGACTGAAGCTTTCTTT.

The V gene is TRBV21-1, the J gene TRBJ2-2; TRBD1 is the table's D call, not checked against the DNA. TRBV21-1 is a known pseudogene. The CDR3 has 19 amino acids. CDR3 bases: TGTGCCAGCAGCACGGACAGGGGTCCTCCTTTTTGGAACACCGGGGAGCTGTTTTTT. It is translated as CASSTDRGPPFWNTGELFF.

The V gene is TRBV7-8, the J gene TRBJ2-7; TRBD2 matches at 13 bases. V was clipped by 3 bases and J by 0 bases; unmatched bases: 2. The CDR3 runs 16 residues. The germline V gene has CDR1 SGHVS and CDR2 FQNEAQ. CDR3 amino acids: CASSFGTSGASYEQYF. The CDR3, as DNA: TGTGCCAGCAGCTTCGGGACTAGCGGGGCCTCCTACGAGCAGTACTTC. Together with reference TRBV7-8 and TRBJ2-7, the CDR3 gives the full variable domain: GAGVSQSPRYKVAKRGQDVALRCDPISGHVSLFWYQQALGQGPEFLTYFQNEAQLDKSGLPSDRFFAERPEGSVSTLKIQRTQQEDSAVYLCASSFGTSGASYEQYFGPGTRLTVT.

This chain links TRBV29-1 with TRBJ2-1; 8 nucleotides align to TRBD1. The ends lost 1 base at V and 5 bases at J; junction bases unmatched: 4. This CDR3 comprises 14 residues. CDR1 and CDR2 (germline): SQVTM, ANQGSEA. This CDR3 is CSVEGTGWDNEQFF. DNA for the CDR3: TGCAGCGTTGAAGGGACAGGGTGGGACAATGAGCAGTTCTTC.

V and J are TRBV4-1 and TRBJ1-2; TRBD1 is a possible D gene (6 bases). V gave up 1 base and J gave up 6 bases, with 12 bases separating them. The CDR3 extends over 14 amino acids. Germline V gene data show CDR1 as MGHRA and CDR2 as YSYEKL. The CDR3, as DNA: TGCGCCAGCAGCCAAGGGACAGTTCCCCATGGCTACACCTTC. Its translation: CASSQGTVPHGYTF.

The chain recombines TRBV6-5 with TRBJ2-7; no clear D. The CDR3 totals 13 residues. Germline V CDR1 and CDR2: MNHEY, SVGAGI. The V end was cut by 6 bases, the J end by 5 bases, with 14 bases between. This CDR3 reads CASRKNRDDEQYF. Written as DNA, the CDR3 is TGTGCCAGCAGGAAGAACAGAGACGACGAGCAGTACTTC.

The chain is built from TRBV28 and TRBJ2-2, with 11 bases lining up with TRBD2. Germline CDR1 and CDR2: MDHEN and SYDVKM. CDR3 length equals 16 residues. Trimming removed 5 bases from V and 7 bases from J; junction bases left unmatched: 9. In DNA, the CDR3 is TGTGCCAGCAGTGCCCCCTCTAGCGGGGGGAACGGGGAGCTGTTTTTT. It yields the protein CASSAPSSGGNGELFF. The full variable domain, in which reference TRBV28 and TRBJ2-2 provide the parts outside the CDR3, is DVKVTQSSRYLVKRTGEKVFLECVQDMDHENMFWYRQDPGLGLRLIYFSYDVKMKEKGDIPEGYSVSREKKERFSLILESASTNQTSMYLCASSAPSSGGNGELFFGEGSRLTVL.

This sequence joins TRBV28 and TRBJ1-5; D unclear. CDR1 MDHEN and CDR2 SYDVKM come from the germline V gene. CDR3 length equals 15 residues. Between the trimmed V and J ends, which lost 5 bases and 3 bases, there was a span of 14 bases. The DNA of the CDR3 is TGTGCCAGCAGTACCCAGACACAACTCAATCAGCCCCAGCATTTT. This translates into CASSTQTQLNQPQHF.

CDR3 residues: CASRQVSTEAFF. Written as DNA, the CDR3 is TGTGCCAGTCGACAGGTTAGCACTGAAGCTTTCTTT. The genes are TRBV19 and TRBJ1-1, with D possibly matching TRBD1 (6 bases). Trimming cost V 8 bases and J 4 bases, with 11 bases left between them. The CDR3 is 12 residues long. Germline lookup yields CDR1 LNHDA and CDR2 SQIVND (reference sequence).

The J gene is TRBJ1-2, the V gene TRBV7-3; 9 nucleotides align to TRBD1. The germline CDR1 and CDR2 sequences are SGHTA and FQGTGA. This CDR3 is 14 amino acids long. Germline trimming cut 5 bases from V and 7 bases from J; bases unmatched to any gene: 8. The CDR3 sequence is CASSPGTQGAGYTF. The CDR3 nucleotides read TGTGCCAGCAGCCCGGGCACACAGGGGGCTGGCTACACCTTC.

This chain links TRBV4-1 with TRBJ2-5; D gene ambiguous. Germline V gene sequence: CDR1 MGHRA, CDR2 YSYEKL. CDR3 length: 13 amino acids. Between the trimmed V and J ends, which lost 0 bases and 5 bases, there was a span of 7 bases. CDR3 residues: CASSQDQRETQYF. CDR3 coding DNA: TGCGCCAGCAGCCAAGATCAGAGGGAGACCCAGTACTTC.